Below, one T cell receptor beta chain is given with its context. Its target antigen remains unknown. No base-level quality is on record; no much larger clone is a single base apart. The library was produced with PCR. Data came from an Illumina HiSeq 2500. TCR library preparation used molecular barcoding, with unique molecular identifiers applied to normalize quantification of the TCRbeta repertoire. TCRdb reprocessing: public reads trimmed at Q25 with fastp, clones called with MiXCR, in-frame beta chains kept. All rows with the same CDR3 protein become a single entry with the most common DNA and genes. This sample comprises over 400,000 distinct CDR3 sequences, about 45% of them detected only once. In total, the top ten clones hold roughly 27% of the sample. This record comes from a study of T-cell reconstitution after alpha-beta-depleted transplantation in children listed by TCRdb under 2016. In terms of the full investigation: Using TCR repertoire profiling, the study followed T-cell immune reconstitution in a quantitative way in children after TCRalphabeta/CD19-depleted allogeneic hematopoietic cell transplantation.

What the work shows at the level of the full study, not this receptor alone: In some patients, the high TCRbeta diversity seen at day 60 was put down to recipient T cells and intrathymic progenitors that had survived conditioning. Apparently early alphabetaT-cell count recovery about two months after transplant reportedly relied on only several hundred rapidly expanded clones derived from non-depleted graft cells. Over subsequent months, a decline in hyperexpanded clone frequencies was noted, and after one year, T-cell counts and TCRbeta diversity were mostly ascribed to newly produced T cells.

This specimen's treatment or condition label, per the study, means: allogeneic hematopoietic cell transplantation with graft depleted of TCRalphabeta T cells and CD19 B cells. The children who served as transplant recipients had been given grafts of TCRalphabeta/CD19-depleted allogeneic hematopoietic cells. The CDR3 measures 18 amino acids from cysteine to phenylalanine. Of all the DNA, just the CDR3 is kept, 54 bases in frame from base 1. At the junction V is shortened by 5 bases and J by 0 bases; bases outside the gene matches: 9. Based on the germline V gene, the CDR1 and CDR2 sequences are SGHAT and FQNNGV.

Here the sequenced sample was PBMCs, taken before TCRalphabeta/CD19-depleted stem cell transplant. This receptor was obtained from a girl aged 2-9 years with aplastic anemia, due to receive a stem cell transplant. This receptor chain uses TRBV11-2 and TRBJ2-6; 8 junctional bases match TRBD1. Here is the DNA: TGTGCCAGCAGCCCGCGACAGGGGACCCTCTCTGGGGCCAACGTCCTGACTTTC. It is translated as CASSPRQGTLSGANVLTF.